This TCR beta chain was retrieved from a study of T cell repertoires in aging, cancer and after chemotherapy. Findings and limits, study-wide: No conclusions about immunological memory after chemotherapy can be drawn from the repertoire data.

A mixed TRB-A/B primer pool amplified rearranged TRB by multiplex touch-down PCR. Each CDR3 protein gets one entry after TCRdb re-called the multiplex PCR reads with MiXCR. The sample holds roughly 1,600 distinct CDR3 sequences, 23% seen once. The CDR3 has 15 residues. V was pared by 5 bases and J by 2 bases, with 7 bases of the junction left unmatched. The germline CDR1 and CDR2 sequences are MNHEY and SVGAGI. Amplification of TCR beta used genomic DNA extracted from peripheral blood. This clonotype is categorized as medium-sized (0.01 to 0.1%). Its antigen remains unknown. The source is a human donor with a solid tumor. The V and J genes are TRBV6-5 and TRBJ2-3; 7 bases line up with TRBD1. Source material: blood. The CDR3 nucleotides read TGTGCCAGCAGTCTCACAGGGGTTGTCACAGATACGCAGTATTTT. Its protein product is CASSLTGVVTDTQYF.